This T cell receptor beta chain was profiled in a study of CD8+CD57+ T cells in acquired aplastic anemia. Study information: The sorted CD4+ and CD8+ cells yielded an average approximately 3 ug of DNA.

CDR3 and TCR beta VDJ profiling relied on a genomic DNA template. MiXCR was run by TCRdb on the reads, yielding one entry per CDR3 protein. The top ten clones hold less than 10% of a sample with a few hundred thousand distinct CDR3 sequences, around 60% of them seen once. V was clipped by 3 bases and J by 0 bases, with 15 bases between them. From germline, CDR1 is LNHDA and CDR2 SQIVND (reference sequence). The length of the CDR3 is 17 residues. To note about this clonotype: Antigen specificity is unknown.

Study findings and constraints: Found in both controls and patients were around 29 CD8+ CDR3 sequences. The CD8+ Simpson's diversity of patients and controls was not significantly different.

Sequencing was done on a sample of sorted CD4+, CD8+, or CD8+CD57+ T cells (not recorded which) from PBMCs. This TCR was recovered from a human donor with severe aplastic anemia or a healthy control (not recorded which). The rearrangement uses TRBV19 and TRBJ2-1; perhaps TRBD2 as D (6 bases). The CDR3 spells CASSIVAEVSSYNEQFF. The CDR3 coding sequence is TGTGCCAGTAGTATCGTAGCGGAAGTAAGCTCCTACAATGAGCAGTTCTTC.